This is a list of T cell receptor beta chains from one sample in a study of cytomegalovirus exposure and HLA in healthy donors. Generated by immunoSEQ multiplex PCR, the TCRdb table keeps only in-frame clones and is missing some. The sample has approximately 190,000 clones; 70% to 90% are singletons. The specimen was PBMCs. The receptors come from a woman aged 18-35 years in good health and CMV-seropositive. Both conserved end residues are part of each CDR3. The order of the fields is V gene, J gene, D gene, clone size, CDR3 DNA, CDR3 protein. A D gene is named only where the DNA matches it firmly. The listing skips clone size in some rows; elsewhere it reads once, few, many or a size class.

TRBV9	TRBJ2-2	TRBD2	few	TGTGCCAGCAGCGTACAGCGGGGGGGCGGCACCGGGGAGCTGTTTTTT	CASSVQRGGGTGELFF
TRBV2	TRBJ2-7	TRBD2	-	TGTGCCAGCAGTGAAGCGGCCGGCGGGGGAGAACCCTACGAGCAGTACTTC	CASSEAAGGGEPYEQYF
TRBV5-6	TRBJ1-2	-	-	TGTGCCAGCAGCTTCCTCCTCGTGGGCCCTAACTATGGCTACACCTTC	CASSFLLVGPNYGYTF
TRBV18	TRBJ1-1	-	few	TGTGCCAGCTCACCGAGCGGGGGGGCGGATTGGACTGAAGCTTTCTTT	CASSPSGGADWTEAFF
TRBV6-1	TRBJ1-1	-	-	TGTGCCAGCAGTGAAGCCGGGTCCTTCACTGAAGCTTTCTTT	CASSEAGSFTEAFF
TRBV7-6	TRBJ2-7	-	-	TGTGCCAGCAGCTTAGCGCCGGGATCCTACGAGCAGTACTTC	CASSLAPGSYEQYF
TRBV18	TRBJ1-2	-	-	TGTGCCAGCTCACCCGGAGCTAACTATGGCTACACCTTC	CASSPGANYGYTF
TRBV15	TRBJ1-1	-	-	TGTGCCACCAGCAGAGACAGGGGACGGAACACTGAAGCTTTCTTT	CATSRDRGRNTEAFF
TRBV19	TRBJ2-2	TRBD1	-	TGTGCCAGTAATGACAGGGGAGGAGGGGAGCTGTTTTTT	CASNDRGGGELFF
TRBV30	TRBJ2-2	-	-	TGTGCCTGGAGTGTCGGGGATTCCGGGGAGCTGTTTTTT	CAWSVGDSGELFF
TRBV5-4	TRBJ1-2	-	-	TGTGCCAGCAGCTTGAAGGGGGGGGGCTACACCTTC	CASSLKGGGYTF
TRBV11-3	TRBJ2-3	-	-	TGTGCCAGCAGCTTAGCGGGGAGGCCTCTAGATACGCAGTATTTT	CASSLAGRPLDTQYF
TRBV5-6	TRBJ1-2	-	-	TGTGCCAGCAGCTTGGGAGGACTGGTGAGAGGCTACACCTTC	CASSLGGLVRGYTF
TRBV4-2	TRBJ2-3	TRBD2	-	TGTGCCAGCAGCCAAGATACTAGCGGGGGCCTCACAGATACGCAGTATTTT	CASSQDTSGGLTDTQYF
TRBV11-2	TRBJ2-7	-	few	TGTGCCAGCAGCTCACGACGGGACTTGGAGCAGTACTTC	CASSSRRDLEQYF
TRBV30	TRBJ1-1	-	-	TGTGCCTGGAGTCCTCAGGGGTTGAACACTGAAGCTTTCTTT	CAWSPQGLNTEAFF
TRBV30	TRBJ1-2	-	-	TGTGCCTGGAGTAAAGGGGTAGTAAATGGCTACACCTTC	CAWSKGVVNGYTF
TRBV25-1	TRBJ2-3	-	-	TGTGCCAGCAGTCAAATCACAGATACGCAGTATTTT	CASSQITDTQYF
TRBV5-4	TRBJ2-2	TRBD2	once	TGTGCCAGCAGCGGGAAGACTAGCGGGGTGAACACCGGGGAGCTGTTTTTT	CASSGKTSGVNTGELFF
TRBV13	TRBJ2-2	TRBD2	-	TGTGCCAGCAGCGAACGACTAGCTGACGCGAACACCGGGGAGCTGTTTTTT	CASSERLADANTGELFF
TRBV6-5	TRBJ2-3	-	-	TGTGCCAGCAGTTACTCAGGGGTGCTAGATACGCAGTATTTT	CASSYSGVLDTQYF
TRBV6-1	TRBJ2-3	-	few	TGTGCCAGCAGTGAAGATCGGAGCACAGATACGCAGTATTTT	CASSEDRSTDTQYF
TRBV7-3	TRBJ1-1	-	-	TGTGCCAGCAGCTCCAGGGAGAACACTGAAGCTTTCTTT	CASSSRENTEAFF
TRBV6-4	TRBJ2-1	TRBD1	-	TGTGCCAGCAGTCTTGGGACAGGGGGCAATGAGCAGTTCTTC	CASSLGTGGNEQFF
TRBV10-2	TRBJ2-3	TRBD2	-	TGCGCCAGCAGTTATAGCGGGGGGGACCCGGATACGCAGTATTTT	CASSYSGGDPDTQYF